This record concerns one T cell receptor beta chain sequence. The immunoSEQ assay amplified TCRB CDR3 from up to roughly 2 ug DNA. Primers: 60 V beta forward and 13 J beta reverse. Repertoires were generated with immunoSEQ multiplex PCR, while TCRdb's copy carries only in-frame clones and drops some. The sample records about 100,000 clones, around three quarters being singletons. The data stem from a study of glioma-infiltrating T cells after dendritic cell vaccination. Study-level background: Dendritic cell vaccine was injected intradermally three times, biweekly.

This CDR3 is 15 amino acids long. Trimming cost V 11 bases and J 3 bases; bases outside gene matches: 9. Germline CDR1 and CDR2: MNHEY and SMNVEV (reference sequence). The V and J genes are TRBV27 and TRBJ1-4; 10 bases are shared with TRBD1. The clonotype was recovered from a human donor with glioblastoma. The specimen comprised blood, sampled before dendritic cell vaccination. The CDR3 nucleotides read TGTGCCGGAACCGACAGGGGGCGCCCTAATGAAAAACTGTTTTTT. Amino acid sequence: CAGTDRGRPNEKLFF.